This T cell receptor (beta chain) came from a study of multiple sclerosis patients with progressive multifocal leukoencephalopathy. Produced via immunoSEQ multiplex PCR; TCRdb's table is partial and in-frame only. The sample records around 28,000 clones, around nine tenths being singletons. The study, taken as a whole, reports: Findings may reflect JC virus infection or just general immunocompromise. Expanded clones at PML onset predated and persisted through natalizumab therapy.

About this clone itself: What it binds is unknown.

V lost 2 bases and J 0 bases, leaving 11 bases between the germline ends. CDR3 length: 15 amino acids. Germline V gives CDR1 SGDLS, CDR2 YYNGEE. The time point: before natalizumab initiation. All PML patients were female, and all patients had earlier interferon beta. This chain uses TRBV9 with TRBJ1-2; D is unclear. The receptor was derived from a human donor with multiple sclerosis. Input material: PBMCs. DNA of the CDR3: TGTGCCAGCAGCGTCCTTGAAACGTCTAACTATGGCTACACCTTC. The encoded protein is CASSVLETSNYGYTF.